The clone carrying this TCR beta chain was detected only a few times. Original data processing: Reference gene primers were amplified, and this amplification served to estimate nucleated cell counts. Using immunoSEQ multiplex PCR, the repertoire was profiled, and TCRdb retains in-frame clones only, with some absent. V, J and clone size reflect that table, while D and trimming were determined from the DNA. The sample holds about 120,000 clones, 70% to 85% seen once. These data originate in a study of blood T cell repertoires in COVID-19. Study information: Italy, Spain and the United States were the sources of the convalescent and acute COVID-19 samples.

Trimming cost V 9 bases and J 7 bases, with 13 bases left between them. The CDR3 is made up of 13 amino acids. Germline lookup yields CDR1 MDHEN and CDR2 SYDVKM. The V call is TRBV28, the J call TRBJ1-6, with a tentative D call TRBD1 (5 bases). Material: peripheral blood. The clonotype was recovered from a man between 65 and 85 years old with active or convalescent COVID-19. As DNA, the CDR3 is TGTGCCAGTTTCCCGGGGGACAATTCACCCCTCCACTTT. Amino acid sequence: CASFPGDNSPLHF.